This passage covers 3 T cell receptor beta chains from one sample sequenced in a study of glioma-infiltrating T cells (dated by TCRdb to about 2016). The sequencer listed for this sample is Illumina MiSeq. TCR alpha and beta CDR3 regions were amplified with the iRepertoire nested amplicon-rescue multiplex PCR (arm-PCR) platform from RNA. In TCRdb, the public reads were trimmed at Q25 with fastp and aligned with MiXCR, with productive beta chains retained. Identical CDR3 proteins give one entry, which carries the most common genes and DNA. Recorded for this sample are over 80,000 distinct CDR3 sequences; around 37% of them occurred a single time. Around two fifths of the sample lies in the top ten. Sequenced input: glioma tissue, nonneoplastic brain tissue, or PBMCs (not recorded which). The source is a human donor with low-grade glioma or glioblastoma, undergoing nonglioma brain surgery, or in good health (not recorded which).

This clonotype was observed at least ten times. This chain connects TRBV11-2 to TRBJ2-2; maybe TRBD1 (5 bases). Germline-derived CDR1 and CDR2 are SGHAT and FQNNGV. The V end lost 1 base, the J end lost 6 bases, and 15 bases lay between the germline ends. The CDR3 loop spans 16 amino acids. CDR3 nucleotide sequence: TGTGCCAGCAGCTTAGTTGGTCAGGGTTGGGCCGGGGAGCTGTTTTTT. Protein product: CASSLVGQGWAGELFF.

The table lists this clonotype with many counts. This chain joins TRBV4-3 and TRBJ2-7; D unresolved. The germline gives CDR1 LGHNA, CDR2 YSLEER. The CDR3 totals 12 residues. Trimming stripped 7 bases from V and 3 bases from J, with 10 bases between. The DNA for the CDR3 is TGCGCCAGCACCCCCGCCGGCTACGAGCAGTACTTC. It translates to CASTPAGYEQYF.

Comments on this clonotype: A much bigger clone sits one base away, suggesting this may be a read error. The conserved phenylalanine or tryptophan normally closing the CDR3 is absent here, so this likely arose from a read error. The DNA is omitted, as the CDR3 cannot be located on it reliably, and the CDR3 follows TCRdb's listing. V gene TRBV20-1 combines with J gene TRBJ2-7; TRBD2, as called in the table, went unchecked against the DNA. The CDR3 is 15 residues long, ends included. Germline lookup yields CDR1 DFQATT and CDR2 SNEGSKA (reference sequence). The CDR3 reads CSARTSGGISYEHYL.